Shown below are 31 T cell receptor beta chains from a single sample sequenced in a study of shared clonotypes between healthy human individuals. Libraries were prepared by immunoSEQ multiplex PCR; TCRdb keeps only in-frame clonotypes and omits some of them. Of hundreds of thousands of clones in the sample, over 70% were seen once. The sequencing sample was made of memory CD4+ T cells sorted from blood. Specified subset: CD45RA-negative fraction. The receptors come from a man aged 25 to 40 in good health.

A remark on this clone: This is likely an artifact of a read error, given a far larger clone one base away. Other DNA sequences in the same sample also yield this CDR3. The chain recombines TRBV25-1 with TRBJ1-2; no reliable D call. The CDR3 covers 11 residues. V shed 7 bases and J shed 8 bases, with 11 bases lying between them. Germline CDR1 is MGHDK and CDR2 is SYGVNS. CDR3 bases: TGTGCCAGCACGAAAGGAGGAGGCTACACCTTC. It encodes CASTKGGGYTF.

This chain connects TRBV18 to TRBJ2-7; tentatively, D is TRBD1 or TRBD2 (6 bases each). The CDR3 covers 14 residues. CDR1 KGHSH and CDR2 LQKENI come from the germline V gene. With 4 bases removed from V and 5 bases from J, the gap between germline ends came to 15 bases. CDR3 region: CASSRGGSLDEQYF. As DNA, the CDR3 is TGTGCCAGCTCACGAGGGGGGTCTCTGGACGAGCAGTACTTC.

The sample holds a few counts of this clone. V is TRBV18 and J is TRBJ2-7; D uncertain. Per germline, CDR1 KGHSH and CDR2 LQKENI. This CDR3 contains 12 residues. Between the trimmed V and J ends, which lost 2 bases and 2 bases, there was a span of 4 bases. The CDR3 nucleotides read TGTGCCAGCTCACCAGCTGCCTACGAGCAGTACTTC. Its translation: CASSPAAYEQYF.

The chain combines TRBV6-1 with TRBJ1-2; the D gene is possibly TRBD1 (6 bases). Germline lookup yields CDR1 MNHNS and CDR2 SASEGT. Trimming took off 1 base at V and 3 bases at J, with 12 bases between the two ends. This CDR3 contains 15 residues. The CDR3: CASSEGGAGDYGYTF. The CDR3 bases are TGTGCCAGCAGTGAAGGGGGAGCAGGGGACTATGGCTACACCTTC.

The rearrangement joins TRBV5-1 to TRBJ2-2; a weak D match, TRBD1 (6 bases). Germline V gives CDR1 SGHRS, CDR2 YFSETQ. The CDR3 runs 16 residues. The V end lost 0 bases, the J end lost 9 bases, and 18 bases lay between the germline ends. CDR3 nucleotide sequence: TGCGCCAGCAGCTTGGATGGGGGCTACGTTTCCCGGGAGCTGTTTTTT. Its protein is CASSLDGGYVSRELFF.

With regard to this clone: This specimen includes other DNA sequences encoding the same CDR3. V and J are TRBV19 and TRBJ2-7; no clear D gene. Germline CDR1 is LNHDA and CDR2 is SQIVND (reference sequence). The V gene lost 2 bases and the J gene lost 2 bases, with 13 bases spanning the gap. This CDR3 region has 15 residues. DNA for the CDR3: TGTGCCAGTAGTATATCGGGCGGATCGACCTACGAGCAGTACTTC. Translating gives CASSISGGSTYEQYF.

This clone has a handful of counts. The chain carries TRBV29-1 and TRBJ1-1, with D hard to call. This CDR3 spans 13 amino acids. Trimming stripped 4 bases from V and 4 bases from J, with 13 bases between. Germline assignment: CDR1 SQVTM and CDR2 ANQGSEA. CDR3 sequence (DNA): TGCAGCGTTGTCATGGGAGGAGCCACTGAAGCTTTCTTT. As protein: CSVVMGGATEAFF.

This clone was recorded a few times. The J gene is TRBJ2-1, the V gene TRBV2; 8 bases fit TRBD1. CDR1 SNHLY and CDR2 FYNNEI come from the germline V gene. The CDR3 consists of 15 residues. Trimming removed 8 bases from V and 0 bases from J; junction bases left unmatched: 6. The CDR3 loop reads CASGRQGSSYNEQFF. CDR3 coding DNA: TGTGCCAGCGGAAGACAGGGGAGCTCCTACAATGAGCAGTTCTTC.

J is TRBJ2-1 and V is TRBV4-1; TRBD2 agrees at 8 bases. V lost 2 bases, J lost 4 bases, and 7 bases stayed unmatched. Germline lookup yields CDR1 MGHRA and CDR2 YSYEKL. There are 16 residues in the CDR3. The CDR3 here is CASSQTSGGGYNEQFF. The CDR3 nucleotides read TGCGCCAGCAGCCAAACCTCGGGAGGGGGGTACAATGAGCAGTTCTTC.

The chain links TRBV6-1 to TRBJ2-5, with 9 bases matching TRBD2. Looked up from germline, CDR1 is MNHNS and CDR2 is SASEGT. The CDR3 loop spans 16 amino acids. V lost 0 bases to trimming and J lost 5 bases; unmatched junction nucleotides: 7. Here the CDR3 reads CASSEARSGSRETQYF. Here the CDR3 DNA reads TGTGCCAGCAGTGAAGCCCGTAGCGGGAGTAGGGAGACCCAGTACTTC.

This chain's CDR3 is CSVVDRDVYEQYF. CDR3 bases: TGCAGCGTTGTAGACAGGGACGTCTACGAGCAGTACTTC. This chain uses TRBV29-1 with TRBJ2-7; 7 nucleotides line up with TRBD1. The CDR3 has 13 amino acids. Looked up from germline, CDR1 is SQVTM and CDR2 is ANQGSEA. V was pared by 4 bases and J by 3 bases, with 6 bases of the junction left unmatched.

This sequence joins TRBV9 and TRBJ2-1; D gene uncertain. With 3 bases removed from V and 1 base from J, the gap between germline ends came to 17 bases. The CDR3 length is 17 residues. Germline CDR1 SGDLS, CDR2 YYNGEE. CDR3 sequence: CASSASWVTGSYNEQFF. Written as DNA, the CDR3 is TGTGCCAGCAGCGCCTCTTGGGTGACGGGTTCCTACAATGAGCAGTTCTTC.

Notes on this clone: One end of the junction varies from germline; a read error may be responsible. This chain uses TRBV7-7 with TRBJ2-2; D perhaps matches TRBD2 (5 bases). Germline values: CDR1 SSHAT, CDR2 FNYEAQ (reference sequence). This CDR3 has 15 residues. The CDR3 DNA reads TGTGCTAGCAGCTTAGCAGGCAGCGGTACCGGGGAGCTGTTTTTT. The encoded protein is CASSLAGSGTGELFF.

As regards this clone: Other DNA sequences in the same sample also yield this CDR3. The CDR3 DNA sequence: TGTGCCAGCAGCGTGGGCGGGACTTACAATGAGCAGTTCTTC. This encodes CASSVGGTYNEQFF. V is TRBV9 and J is TRBJ2-1; D might be TRBD2 (6 bases). V gave up 2 bases and J gave up 4 bases, with 10 bases separating them. This CDR3 is 14 amino acids long. Germline V gene sequence: CDR1 SGDLS, CDR2 YYNGEE.

Of note for this clone: Within the sample, other DNA sequences also encode this same CDR3. The chain is built from TRBV6-1 and TRBJ2-7; D call uncertain. This CDR3 comprises 14 residues. Germline loops: CDR1 MNHNS, CDR2 SASEGT. Trimming cost V 1 base and J 0 bases, with 7 bases left between them. CDR3 residues: CASSEGPHSYEQYF. The CDR3 DNA is TGTGCCAGCAGTGAAGGACCTCACTCCTACGAGCAGTACTTC.

CDR3 coding DNA: TGCAGTACTAAACGGGACTCCCTATATAGGGATACGCAGTATTTT. It encodes CSTKRDSLYRDTQYF. The chain is built from TRBV29-1 and TRBJ2-3; TRBD2 might be the D (6 bases). There are 15 residues in the CDR3. The germline CDR1 and CDR2 sequences are SQVTM and ANQGSEA.

The genes are TRBV14 and TRBJ1-1, with a possible D match to TRBD1 (5 bases). The CDR3 spans 15 residues. V was clipped by 4 bases and J by 5 bases, with 17 bases between them. Germline V gene data show CDR1 as SGHDN and CDR2 as FVKESK. As DNA, the CDR3 is TGTGCCAGCAGCCTCAGCGCGGGGGTAGGAACTGAAGCTTTCTTT. Its protein is CASSLSAGVGTEAFF.

The rearrangement uses TRBV28 and TRBJ1-1; 8 bases are shared with TRBD1. CDR1 is MDHEN, CDR2 SYDVKM, per germline. The length of the CDR3 is 14 residues. Trimming at V came to 6 bases and at J to 5 bases, leaving 8 bases not matched to a gene. This CDR3 is CASSSATGVTEAFF. The CDR3 nucleotides are TGTGCCAGCAGCTCCGCGACAGGGGTAACTGAAGCTTTCTTT.

CDR3 in amino acids: CASSTRQAWGETQYF. Here the CDR3 DNA reads TGTGCCAGCAGCACCAGACAGGCCTGGGGGGAGACCCAGTACTTC. V usage is TRBV5-4 and J usage is TRBJ2-5; D is possibly TRBD1 (6 bases). The CDR3 is 15 amino acids. V was cut by 4 bases and J by 5 bases, with 18 bases left in between. Germline V CDR1 and CDR2: SGHNT, YYREEE (reference sequence). Using reference TRBV5-4 and TRBJ2-5 for the parts outside the CDR3, the full variable domain is ETGVTQSPTHLIKTRGQQVTLRCSSQSGHNTVSWYQQALGQGPQFIFQYYREEENGRGNFPPRFSGLQFPNYSSELNVNALELDDSALYLCASSTRQAWGETQYFGPGTRLLVL.

The gene calls are TRBV10-3 and TRBJ2-2, with 15 bases fitting TRBD2. This CDR3 contains 19 residues. V was pared by 2 bases and J by 4 bases, with 8 bases of the junction left unmatched. The germline V gene encodes CDR1 ENHRY and CDR2 SYGVKD. The CDR3 bases are TGTGCCATCAGTGAGACCCCGGGGACTAGCGGGAGGCCCACCGGGGAGCTGTTTTTT. This encodes CAISETPGTSGRPTGELFF.

The J gene is TRBJ2-3, the V gene TRBV7-8, with D possibly being TRBD2 (6 bases). Per the germline V gene, CDR1 is SGHVS and CDR2 is FQNEAQ. Between the trimmed V and J ends, which lost 6 bases and 4 bases, there was a span of 17 bases. This CDR3 region has 15 residues. The CDR3 protein is CASRSRLDIADTQYF. CDR3 DNA sequence: TGTGCCAGCAGATCCAGACTAGATATCGCAGATACGCAGTATTTT.

J is TRBJ2-7 and V is TRBV28; perhaps TRBD2 as D (6 bases). The germline CDR1 and CDR2 sequences are MDHEN and SYDVKM. V was trimmed by 6 bases and J by 0 bases, leaving 15 bases between them. The CDR3 contains 15 residues. The DNA for the CDR3 is TGTGCCAGCAGCGAGAGTAGCGGATACTCCTACGAGCAGTACTTC. This encodes CASSESSGYSYEQYF.

J is TRBJ2-1 and V is TRBV18, with D perhaps matching TRBD1 (6 bases). CDR1 is KGHSH, CDR2 LQKENI, per germline. This CDR3 contains 13 residues. The V gene lost 11 bases and the J gene lost 14 bases, with 25 bases spanning the gap. CDR3 in amino acids: CADGRQEDGDKFF. DNA of the CDR3: TGTGCCGACGGTCGACAGGAGGATGGGGATAAGTTCTTC.

The rearrangement joins TRBV28 to TRBJ1-4; D remains ambiguous. There are 11 residues in the CDR3. Trimming cost V 6 bases and J 8 bases, with 7 bases left between them. Looked up from germline, CDR1 is MDHEN and CDR2 is SYDVKM. CDR3 region: CASREEEKLFF. CDR3 bases: TGTGCCAGCAGGGAAGAGGAAAAACTGTTTTTT.

This chain connects TRBV7-2 to TRBJ1-5; TRBD1 aligns across 9 bases. V gave up 5 bases and J gave up 2 bases; unmatched junction bases: 10. Looked up from germline, CDR1 is SGHTA and CDR2 is FQGNSA. This CDR3 has 17 amino acids. CDR3 sequence reads: CASSSTGQGGGNQPQHF. CDR3 in DNA: TGTGCCAGCAGCAGTACGGGACAGGGCGGTGGCAATCAGCCCCAGCATTTT. The variable domain in full, completed from reference TRBV7-2 and TRBJ1-5, reads GAGVSQSPSNKVTEKGKDVELRCDPISGHTALYWYRQSLGQGLEFLIYFQGNSAPDKSGLPSDRFSAERTGGSVSTLTIQRTQQEDSAVYLCASSSTGQGGGNQPQHFGDGTRLSIL.

This clone was seen more than once but under ten times. The chain has TRBV19 and TRBJ1-5; 8 nucleotides agree with TRBD1. With V trimmed by 3 bases and J by 6 bases, 4 bases remained unmatched. The germline V gene encodes CDR1 LNHDA and CDR2 SQIVND (reference sequence). The CDR3 runs 14 residues. CDR3 loop: CASSMTGALQPQHF. As DNA, the CDR3 is TGTGCCAGTAGTATGACAGGGGCTCTTCAGCCCCAGCATTTT.

On this clone: Other DNA sequences of this sample code for an identical CDR3. The gene calls are TRBV18 and TRBJ2-1; D is undetermined. The CDR3 totals 11 residues. CDR1 is KGHSH, CDR2 LQKENI, per germline. Between the trimmed V and J ends, which lost 3 bases and 7 bases, there was a span of 4 bases. The CDR3 loop is CASSPKNEQFF. The CDR3 DNA reads as TGTGCCAGCTCACCGAAGAATGAGCAGTTCTTC. The full variable domain, its missing parts supplied by reference TRBV18 and TRBJ2-1, is NAGVMQNPRHLVRRRGQEARLRCSPMKGHSHVYWYRQLPEEGLKFMVYLQKENIIDESGMPKERFSAEFPKEGPSILRIQQVVRGDSAAYFCASSPKNEQFFGPGTRLTVL.

In this sample, this clone turned up a few times. The chain employs TRBV5-1 and TRBJ2-7; TRBD1 agrees at 9 bases. Germline trimming cut 3 bases from V and 3 bases from J; bases unmatched to any gene: 7. From germline, CDR1 is SGHRS and CDR2 YFSETQ. This CDR3 region has 15 residues. The CDR3 region is CASSSSGTGLYEQYF. The CDR3 DNA follows: TGCGCCAGCAGCTCATCCGGGACAGGGCTCTACGAGCAGTACTTC.

The genes are TRBV6-4 and TRBJ2-1; 9 nucleotides line up with TRBD2. J lost 0 bases, V lost 3 bases, and 0 bases had no gene match. CDR3 size: 15 residues. Germline V gene sequence: CDR1 MRHNA, CDR2 SNTAGT. CDR3 DNA: TGTGCCAGCAGTGAAGCGGGAGGCTCCTACAATGAGCAGTTCTTC. As protein: CASSEAGGSYNEQFF.

This chain connects TRBV7-2 to TRBJ1-5; D might be TRBD1 (6 bases). V shed 5 bases and J shed 5 bases, with 13 bases lying between them. There are 14 residues in the CDR3. Germline V lookup: CDR1 SGHTA, CDR2 FQGNSA. This chain's CDR3 is CASSPGQTYQPQHF. The CDR3, as DNA: TGTGCCAGCAGCCCGGGACAAACCTATCAGCCCCAGCATTTT. Based on the CDR3 plus reference TRBV7-2 and TRBJ1-5, the full variable domain is GAGVSQSPSNKVTEKGKDVELRCDPISGHTALYWYRQSLGQGLEFLIYFQGNSAPDKSGLPSDRFSAERTGGSVSTLTIQRTQQEDSAVYLCASSPGQTYQPQHFGDGTRLSIL.

V and J are TRBV28 and TRBJ2-7; TRBD2 agrees at 12 bases. This CDR3 is built from 15 residues. V shed 6 bases, J shed 3 bases, and the junction held 6 bases outside the gene matches. CDR1 is MDHEN, CDR2 SYDVKM, per germline. In DNA, the CDR3 is TGTGCCAGCAGCCAAGGGACTAGCGGGCGCTACGAGCAGTACTTC. Encoded protein: CASSQGTSGRYEQYF.